The 8 T cell receptor beta chains below were found in one sample sequenced in a study of cytomegalovirus exposure and HLA in healthy donors. This PCR relied on a set of 60 Vbeta primers and 13 Jbeta primers. This table comes from immunoSEQ multiplex PCR, and its TCRdb copy is limited to in-frame clones, with some not included. The repertoire holds around 180,000 clones, around 82% seen once, with around 6% in the top ten. Input material: PBMCs. The receptors here all came from a middle-aged man in good health and CMV-seronegative.

This clone was picked up one time. The chain carries TRBV28 and TRBJ1-1; D gene uncertain. The V end was cut by 8 bases, the J end by 0 bases, with 13 bases between. The CDR3 totals 14 residues. Germline assignment: CDR1 MDHEN and CDR2 SYDVKM. CDR3 loop: CASGTTPLNTEAFF. In DNA form, the CDR3 reads TGTGCCAGCGGAACGACACCCCTGAACACTGAAGCTTTCTTT.

As DNA, the CDR3 is TGTGCCAGTAGTCTGGGACTAGCGGCCTACGAGCAGTACTTC. Amino acid sequence: CASSLGLAAYEQYF. The chain is built from TRBV19 and TRBJ2-7; 11 bases are shared with TRBD2. J was trimmed by 2 bases and V by 5 bases; bases with no gene match: 2. This CDR3 comprises 14 residues. Germline CDR1 is LNHDA and CDR2 is SQIVND (reference sequence).

This clone appeared once. The chain links TRBV29-1 to TRBJ2-7; D perhaps matches TRBD1 (5 bases). This CDR3 has 13 residues. V lost 7 bases to trimming and J lost 0 bases, with 13 bases between them. The V gene's germline CDR1 is SQVTM and CDR2 ANQGSEA. The CDR3: CSASRQSSYEQYF. The CDR3 bases are TGCAGCGCCTCACGACAGAGCTCCTACGAGCAGTACTTC.

The chain is built from TRBV11-3 and TRBJ2-2; 7 nucleotides agree with TRBD2. Germline loops: CDR1 SGHNT, CDR2 YENEEA. CDR3 size: 16 residues. V gave up 2 bases and J gave up 6 bases; unmatched junction bases: 9. In DNA form, the CDR3 reads TGTGCCAGCAGCTTACTTGGCGGGGGATTGTCCGGGGAGCTGTTTTTT. It yields the protein CASSLLGGGLSGELFF.

J is TRBJ2-2 and V is TRBV19, with D possibly TRBD2 on 6 matching bases. The germline V gene has CDR1 LNHDA and CDR2 SQIVND (reference sequence). The CDR3 consists of 14 residues. V was shortened by 4 bases and J by 5 bases, with 11 bases between the two germline ends. The CDR3 nucleotides read TGTGCCAGTAGTACAGGAGGGCGGACCGGGGAGCTGTTTTTT. The encoded protein is CASSTGGRTGELFF.

V gene TRBV14 combines with J gene TRBJ1-1, with TRBD1 matching over 7 bases. CDR3 length: 16 amino acids. Germline CDR1 is SGHDN and CDR2 is FVKESK. V was pared by 2 bases and J by 6 bases, with 12 bases of the junction left unmatched. The CDR3 region has the DNA TGTGCCAGCAGCCAACGACACCGGACAGGCCGCGCTGAAGCTTTCTTT. As protein: CASSQRHRTGRAEAFF.

The gene calls are TRBV7-2 and TRBJ2-7; D remains ambiguous. V lost 1 base and J 4 bases, leaving 5 bases between the germline ends. The CDR3 is 12 residues long. Germline V gene sequence: CDR1 SGHTA, CDR2 FQGNSA. The CDR3, as DNA: TGTGCCAGCAGCTTAGTGGAGTACGAGCAGTACTTC. Translated: CASSLVEYEQYF.

J is TRBJ2-3 and V is TRBV9, with 10 bases aligning to TRBD1. The CDR3 loop spans 15 amino acids. V dropped 5 bases and J dropped 3; count of bases not matched to a gene: 6. Looked up from germline, CDR1 is SGDLS and CDR2 is YYNGEE. DNA of the CDR3: TGTGCCAGCAGGGGGGGGACAGGGGTGACAGATACGCAGTATTTT. It specifies CASRGGTGVTDTQYF.